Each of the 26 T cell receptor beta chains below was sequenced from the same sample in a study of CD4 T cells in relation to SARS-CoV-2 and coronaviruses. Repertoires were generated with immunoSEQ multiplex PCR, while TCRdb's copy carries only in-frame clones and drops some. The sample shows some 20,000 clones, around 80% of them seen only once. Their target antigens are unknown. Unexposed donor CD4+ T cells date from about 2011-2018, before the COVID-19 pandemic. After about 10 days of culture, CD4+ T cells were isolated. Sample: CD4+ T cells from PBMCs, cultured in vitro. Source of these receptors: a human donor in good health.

In DNA form, the CDR3 reads TGCGCCAGCAGCTTGGTGGCAGCGGGAGGGGCAGATACGCAGTATTTT. Translating it yields CASSLVAAGGADTQYF. V is TRBV5-1 and J is TRBJ2-3, with 10 bases aligning to TRBD2. Looked up from germline, CDR1 is SGHRS and CDR2 is YFSETQ. The ends lost 0 bases at V and 4 bases at J; junction bases unmatched: 5. The CDR3 has 16 amino acids.

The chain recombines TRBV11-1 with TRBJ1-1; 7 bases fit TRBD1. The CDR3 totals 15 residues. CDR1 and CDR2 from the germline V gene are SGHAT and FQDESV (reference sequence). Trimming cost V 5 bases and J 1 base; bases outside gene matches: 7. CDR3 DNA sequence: TGTGCCAGCAGCCCGAAGACAGGGAAGAACACTGAAGCTTTCTTT. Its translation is CASSPKTGKNTEAFF. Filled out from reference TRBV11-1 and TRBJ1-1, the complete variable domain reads EAEVAQSPRYKITEKSQAVAFWCDPISGHATLYWYRQILGQGPELLVQFQDESVVDDSQLPKDRFSAERLKGVDSTLKIQPAELGDSAMYLCASSPKTGKNTEAFFGQGTRLTVV.

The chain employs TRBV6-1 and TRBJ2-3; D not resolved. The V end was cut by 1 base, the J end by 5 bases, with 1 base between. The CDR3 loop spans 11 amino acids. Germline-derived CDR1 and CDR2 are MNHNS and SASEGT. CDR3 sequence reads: CASSEVDTQYF. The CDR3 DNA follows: TGTGCCAGCAGTGAAGTAGATACGCAGTATTTT.

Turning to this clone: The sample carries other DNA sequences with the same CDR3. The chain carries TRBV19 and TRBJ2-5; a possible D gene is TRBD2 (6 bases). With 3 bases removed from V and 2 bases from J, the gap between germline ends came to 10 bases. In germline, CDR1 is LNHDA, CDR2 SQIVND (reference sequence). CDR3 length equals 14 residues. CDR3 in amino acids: CASSIGGSQETQYF. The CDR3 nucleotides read TGTGCCAGTAGTATCGGGGGAAGTCAAGAGACCCAGTACTTC.

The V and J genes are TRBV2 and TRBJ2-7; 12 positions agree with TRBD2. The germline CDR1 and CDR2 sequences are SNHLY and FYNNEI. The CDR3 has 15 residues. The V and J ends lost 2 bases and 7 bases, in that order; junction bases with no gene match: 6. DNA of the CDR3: TGTGCCAGCAGTGAACTAGCGGGAGGGCCTGGGGAGCAGTACTTC. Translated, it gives CASSELAGGPGEQYF.

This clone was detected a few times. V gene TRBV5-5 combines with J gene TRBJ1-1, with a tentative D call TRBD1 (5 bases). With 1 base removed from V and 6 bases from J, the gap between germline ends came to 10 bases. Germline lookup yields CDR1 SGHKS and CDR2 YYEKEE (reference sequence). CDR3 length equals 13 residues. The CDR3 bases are TGTGCCAGCAGCTTGCGGGGACCCCCTGAAGCTTTCTTT. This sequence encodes CASSLRGPPEAFF.

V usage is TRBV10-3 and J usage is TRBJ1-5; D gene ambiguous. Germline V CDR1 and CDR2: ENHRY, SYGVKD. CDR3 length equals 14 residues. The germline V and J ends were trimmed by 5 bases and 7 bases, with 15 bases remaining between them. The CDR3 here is CAISIGRLGQPQHF. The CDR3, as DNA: TGTGCCATCAGTATTGGGCGGTTGGGGCAGCCCCAGCATTTT.

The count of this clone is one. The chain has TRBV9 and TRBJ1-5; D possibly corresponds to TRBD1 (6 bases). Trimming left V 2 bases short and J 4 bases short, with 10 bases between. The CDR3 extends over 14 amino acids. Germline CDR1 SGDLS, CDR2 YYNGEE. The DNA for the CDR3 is TGTGCCAGCAGCGTCGGGACATTGAATCAGCCCCAGCATTTT. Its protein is CASSVGTLNQPQHF.

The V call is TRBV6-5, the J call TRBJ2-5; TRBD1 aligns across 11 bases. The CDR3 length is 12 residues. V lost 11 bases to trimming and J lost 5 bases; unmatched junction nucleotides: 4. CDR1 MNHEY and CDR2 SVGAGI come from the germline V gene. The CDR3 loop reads CAGQGAGETQYF. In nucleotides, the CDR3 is TGTGCCGGACAGGGGGCGGGGGAGACCCAGTACTTC.

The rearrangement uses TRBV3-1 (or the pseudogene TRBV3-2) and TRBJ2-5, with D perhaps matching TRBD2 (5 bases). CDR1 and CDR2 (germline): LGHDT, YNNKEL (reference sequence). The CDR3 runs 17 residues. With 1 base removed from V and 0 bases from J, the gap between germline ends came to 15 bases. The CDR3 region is CASSQAQAVKYQETQYF. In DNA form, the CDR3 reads TGTGCCAGCAGCCAAGCCCAAGCGGTTAAGTACCAAGAGACCCAGTACTTC.

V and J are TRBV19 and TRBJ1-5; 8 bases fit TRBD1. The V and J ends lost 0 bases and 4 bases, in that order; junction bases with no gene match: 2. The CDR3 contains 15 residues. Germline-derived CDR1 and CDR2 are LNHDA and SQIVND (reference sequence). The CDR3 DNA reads TGTGCCAGTAGTATAGACAGGGGGCAGAATCAGCCCCAGCATTTT. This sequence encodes CASSIDRGQNQPQHF.

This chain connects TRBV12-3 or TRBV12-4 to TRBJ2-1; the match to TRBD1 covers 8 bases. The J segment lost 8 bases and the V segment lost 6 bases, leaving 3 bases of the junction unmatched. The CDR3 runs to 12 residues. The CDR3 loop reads CASRSTGDEQFF. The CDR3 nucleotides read TGTGCCAGCAGATCGACAGGGGATGAGCAGTTCTTC.

The CDR3 is CASREMTWSGSGNTIYF. The CDR3, as DNA: TGTGCCAGCAGGGAAATGACGTGGAGCGGCTCTGGAAACACCATATATTTT. This sequence joins TRBV6-1 and TRBJ1-3; D unresolved. Deletions cut 6 bases from V and 0 bases from J, with 18 bases between. Looked up from germline, CDR1 is MNHNS and CDR2 is SASEGT. This CDR3 spans 17 amino acids.

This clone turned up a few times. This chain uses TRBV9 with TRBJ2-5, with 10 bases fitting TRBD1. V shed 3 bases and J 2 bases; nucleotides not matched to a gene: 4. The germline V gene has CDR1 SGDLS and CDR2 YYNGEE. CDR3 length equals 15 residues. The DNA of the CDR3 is TGTGCCAGCAGCGGGGGACAGGGGTTACAAGAGACCCAGTACTTC. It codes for CASSGGQGLQETQYF.

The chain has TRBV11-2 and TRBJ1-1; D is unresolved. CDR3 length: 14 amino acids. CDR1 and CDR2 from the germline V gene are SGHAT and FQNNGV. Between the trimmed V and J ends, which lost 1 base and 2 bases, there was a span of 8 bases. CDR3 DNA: TGTGCCAGCAGCTTAGCAGACCGCAACACTGAAGCTTTCTTT. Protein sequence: CASSLADRNTEAFF.

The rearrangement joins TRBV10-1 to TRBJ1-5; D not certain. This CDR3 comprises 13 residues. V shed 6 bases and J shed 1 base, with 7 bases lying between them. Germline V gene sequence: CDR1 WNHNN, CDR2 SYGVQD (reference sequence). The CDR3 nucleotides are TGCGCCAGCAGGGGCCGGAGCAATCAGCCCCAGCATTTT. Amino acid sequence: CASRGRSNQPQHF.

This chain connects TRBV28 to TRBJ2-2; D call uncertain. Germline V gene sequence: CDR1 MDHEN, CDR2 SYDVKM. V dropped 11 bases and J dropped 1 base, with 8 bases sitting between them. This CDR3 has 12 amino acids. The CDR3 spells CAARRNTGELFF. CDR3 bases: TGTGCCGCAAGGAGGAACACCGGGGAGCTGTTTTTT.

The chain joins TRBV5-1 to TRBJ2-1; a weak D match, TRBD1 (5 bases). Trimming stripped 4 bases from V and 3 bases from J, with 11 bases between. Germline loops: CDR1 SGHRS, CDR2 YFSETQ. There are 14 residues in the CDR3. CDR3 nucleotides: TGCGCCAGCAGCGAAGGACAATACTACAATGAGCAGTTCTTC. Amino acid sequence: CASSEGQYYNEQFF. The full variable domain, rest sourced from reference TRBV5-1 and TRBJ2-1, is KAGVTQTPRYLIKTRGQQVTLSCSPISGHRSVSWYQQTPGQGLQFLFEYFSETQRNKGNFPGRFSGRQFSNSRSEMNVSTLELGDSALYLCASSEGQYYNEQFFGPGTRLTVL.

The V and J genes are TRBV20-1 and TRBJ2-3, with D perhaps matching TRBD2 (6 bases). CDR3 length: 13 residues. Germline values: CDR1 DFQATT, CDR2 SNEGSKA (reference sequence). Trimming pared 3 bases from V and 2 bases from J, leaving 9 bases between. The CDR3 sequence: CSASRGNTDTQYF. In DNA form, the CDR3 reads TGCAGTGCTAGTCGCGGGAACACAGATACGCAGTATTTT.

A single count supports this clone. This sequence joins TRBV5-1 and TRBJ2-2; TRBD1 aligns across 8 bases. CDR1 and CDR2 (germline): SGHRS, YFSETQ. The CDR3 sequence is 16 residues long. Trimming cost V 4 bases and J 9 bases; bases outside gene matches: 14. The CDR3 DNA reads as TGCGCCAGCAGCATGGGACAGGAGCGGTTGACGCGGGAGCTGTTTTTT. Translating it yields CASSMGQERLTRELFF.

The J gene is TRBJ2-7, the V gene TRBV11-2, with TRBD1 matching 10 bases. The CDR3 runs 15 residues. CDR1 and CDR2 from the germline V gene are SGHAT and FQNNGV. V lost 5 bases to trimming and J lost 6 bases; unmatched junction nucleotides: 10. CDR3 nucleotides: TGTGCCAGCAGCCAACCCGGGACAGGGGCCTCCGAGCAGTACTTC. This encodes CASSQPGTGASEQYF.

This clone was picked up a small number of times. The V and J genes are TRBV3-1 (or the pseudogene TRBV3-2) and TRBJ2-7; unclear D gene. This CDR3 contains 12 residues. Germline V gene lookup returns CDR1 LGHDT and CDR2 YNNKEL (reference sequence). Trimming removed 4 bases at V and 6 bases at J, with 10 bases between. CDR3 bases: TGTGCCAGCAGCCTCCACGGGCTCGAGCAGTACTTC. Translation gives CASSLHGLEQYF.

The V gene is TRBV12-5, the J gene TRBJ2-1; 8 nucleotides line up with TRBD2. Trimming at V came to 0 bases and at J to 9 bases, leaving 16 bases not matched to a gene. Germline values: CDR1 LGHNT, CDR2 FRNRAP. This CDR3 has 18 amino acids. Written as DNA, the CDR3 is TGTGCTAGTGGTTTGGTAATGCGTACGGTGCGGGAGGCGGCTGAGCAGTTCTTC. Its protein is CASGLVMRTVREAAEQFF.

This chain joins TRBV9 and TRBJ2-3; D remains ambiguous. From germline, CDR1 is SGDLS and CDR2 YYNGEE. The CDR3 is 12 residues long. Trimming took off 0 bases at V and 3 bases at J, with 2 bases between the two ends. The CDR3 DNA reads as TGTGCCAGCAGCGTAGGAACAGATACGCAGTATTTT. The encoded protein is CASSVGTDTQYF.

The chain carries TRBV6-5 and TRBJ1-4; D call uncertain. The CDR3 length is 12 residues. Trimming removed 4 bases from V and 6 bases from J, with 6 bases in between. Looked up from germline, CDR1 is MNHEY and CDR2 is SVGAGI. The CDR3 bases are TGTGCCAGCAGTTGGGAGGATGAAAAACTGTTTTTT. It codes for CASSWEDEKLFF.

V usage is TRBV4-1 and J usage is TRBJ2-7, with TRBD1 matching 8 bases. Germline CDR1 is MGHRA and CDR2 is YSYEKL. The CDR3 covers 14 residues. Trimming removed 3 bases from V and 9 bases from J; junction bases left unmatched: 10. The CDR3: CASSQVGQEPPQYF. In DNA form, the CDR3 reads TGCGCCAGCAGCCAGGTGGGACAGGAGCCTCCGCAGTACTTC.